One T cell receptor beta chain is described in this entry. Sequenced by immunoSEQ multiplex PCR; TCRdb stores in-frame clones only, minus some. The table lists fewer than 200,000 clones, around 90% of them singletons. This entry comes from a study of control samples from healthy donors and cancer patients. V lost 1 base and J lost 3, with 9 bases in between. Looked up from germline, CDR1 is SEHNR and CDR2 is FQNEAQ (reference sequence). The CDR3 is 14 residues long. This receptor was taken from a woman in her 30s in good health. This chain connects TRBV7-9 to TRBJ1-1; no clear D gene. The sample taken for sequencing was blood. The CDR3 loop is CASSLDDRYTEAFF. CDR3 nucleotides: TGTGCCAGCAGCTTAGACGACCGTTACACTGAAGCTTTCTTT.